This paragraph reports one TCR beta chain. No antigen is known for it. Nothing much larger sits one base from this clone, and base qualities are not available. Libraries came from the immunoSEQ multiplex PCR assay. The source is immuneACCESS, and TCRdb retained only in-frame sequences with V and J called. Part of the clones is not carried over; for the studies checked, unresolved V genes explain less than half of this, and the remainder is unexplained. The sample includes tens of thousands of clones, with roughly 96% observed a single time. The biggest ten clones account for under 2% of the sample. CDR1 and CDR2, per the germline V gene, are SGHTA and FQGNSA. The junction shows trimming of 5 bases on V and 4 bases on J, and the gene matches do not reach 8 bases of it. From cysteine to phenylalanine, the CDR3 is 15 amino acids long. Only the CDR3 DNA stays, 45 bases, in frame from base 1. This sample stems from a study of control samples from healthy donors and cancer patients (dated by TCRdb to 2018 to 2021).

The receptor chain draws on TRBV7-2 and TRBJ1-5, and TRBD1 aligns with 7 junction nucleotides. The origin of this receptor is a woman aged 25 to 39 in good health. Specimen: blood. Here is the DNA: TGTGCCAGCAGCCCTCCCGGGACAGCTAATCAGCCCCAGCATTTT. Its translation reads: CASSPPGTANQPQHF.